This T cell receptor beta chain was observed in a study of CD4+ T cells in melanoma. Study-level findings and limits: A reported correlation linked neoantigen-specific CD4+ T cells to CD8+, macrophage and B cell function. Reportedly, melanoma neoantigen-specific CD4+ T cells showed varied differentiation states.

A note on this clone: Its antigen is as yet unknown.

This table comes from immunoSEQ multiplex PCR, and its TCRdb copy is limited to in-frame clones, with some not included. The sample lists about 140,000 clones, approximately 91% occurring once. Germline loops: CDR1 ENHRY, CDR2 SYGVKD. This CDR3 spans 14 amino acids. V shed 6 bases, J shed 8 bases, and the junction held 8 bases outside the gene matches. This TCR came from a human donor with melanoma. J is TRBJ1-4 and V is TRBV10-3, with 8 bases that match TRBD1. The CDR3 loop reads CAISATGGGEKLFF. CDR3 DNA: TGTGCCATCAGCGCCACAGGGGGAGGAGAAAAACTGTTTTTT.